These 9 T cell receptor beta chains came from one sample sequenced in a study of cytomegalovirus exposure and HLA in healthy donors. The PCR contained 60 Vbeta and 13 Jbeta primers. Sequencing was performed with immunoSEQ multiplex PCR; in TCRdb, only in-frame clones are kept and a portion is missing. Counted here are some 200,000 clones, 75% to 80% occurring once; the ten biggest clones make up roughly 3%. Material: PBMCs. Every receptor here comes from a female donor in good health and CMV-seronegative.

The V and J genes are TRBV19 and TRBJ1-5; tentative D call: TRBD1 (6 bases). Germline CDR1 and CDR2: LNHDA and SQIVND (reference sequence). This CDR3 is built from 14 residues. Trimming removed 4 bases from V and 5 bases from J, with 12 bases in between. DNA for the CDR3: TGTGCCAGTAGTACCAACGCAGGGGATCAGCCCCAGCATTTT. As protein: CASSTNAGDQPQHF. Based on the CDR3 plus reference TRBV19 and TRBJ1-5, the full variable domain is DGGITQSPKYLFRKEGQNVTLSCEQNLNHDAMYWYRQDPGQGLRLIYYSQIVNDFQKGDIAEGYSVSREKKESFPLTVTSAQKNPTAFYLCASSTNAGDQPQHFGDGTRLSIL.

This clone showed up just a few times. The rearrangement links TRBV6-5 to TRBJ1-6; D gene unclear. CDR1 is MNHEY and CDR2 is SVGAGI in the germline V gene. The CDR3 sequence is 13 residues long. V gave up 2 bases and J gave up 7 bases, with 6 bases separating them. CDR3 in DNA: TGTGCCAGCAGTTACAGTCAGAATTCACCCCTCCACTTT. Residues: CASSYSQNSPLHF.

The rearrangement uses TRBV7-9 and TRBJ2-5; D possibly corresponds to TRBD2 (5 bases). Germline CDR1 is SEHNR and CDR2 is FQNEAQ (reference sequence). The CDR3 extends over 13 amino acids. V lost 5 bases and J lost 9, with 16 bases in between. CDR3 sequence: CASSTTIVDAQYF. For the CDR3, the DNA is TGTGCCAGCAGCACGACTATCGTGGACGCCCAGTACTTC.

In this sample, this clone turned up many times. The rearrangement uses TRBV5-6 and TRBJ2-7; no clear D. The V gene's germline CDR1 is SGHDT and CDR2 YYEEEE. This CDR3 comprises 16 residues. The V and J ends lost 4 bases and 0 bases respectively, with 17 bases between them. Written as DNA, the CDR3 is TGTGCCAGCAGCCCTAGATTTGGCGATAGCTCCTACGAGCAGTACTTC. This codes for CASSPRFGDSSYEQYF.

The CDR3 region is CASSSKGDTEAFF. The CDR3 DNA sequence: TGTGCCAGCAGCTCTAAAGGGGACACTGAAGCTTTCTTT. The J gene is TRBJ1-1, the V gene TRBV7-3; tentatively, D is TRBD1 (5 bases). Germline CDR1 and CDR2: SGHTA and FQGTGA. Trimming left V 4 bases short and J 3 bases short, with 9 bases between. CDR3 size: 13 residues.

The chain employs TRBV15 and TRBJ2-2; TRBD2 aligns across 13 bases. The CDR3 is made up of 17 amino acids. CDR1 LNHNV and CDR2 YYDKDF come from the germline V gene (reference sequence). Trimming cost V 0 bases and J 7 bases; bases outside gene matches: 5. DNA for the CDR3: TGTGCCACCAGCAGAGAGGAACTAGCGGGAGGGAGCGGGGAGCTGTTTTTT. Its protein is CATSREELAGGSGELFF.

The V call is TRBV7-7, the J call TRBJ2-5, with D maybe TRBD2 (5 bases). Germline assignment: CDR1 SSHAT and CDR2 FNYEAQ (reference sequence). V was cut by 5 bases and J by 5 bases, with 15 bases left in between. This CDR3 has 14 residues. The CDR3 DNA reads as TGTGCCAGCAGCCCGACGTCCCGCGGGGAGACCCAGTACTTC. Its protein is CASSPTSRGETQYF.

This chain uses TRBV7-8 with TRBJ2-7; 10 bases map to TRBD2. Germline CDR1 reads SGHVS; CDR2 reads FQNEAQ. The CDR3 extends over 16 amino acids. J lost 1 base, V lost 4 bases, and 7 bases had no gene match. The CDR3 DNA sequence: TGTGCCAGCAGCTGGGCTAGCGGGAGTGAATCCTACGAGCAGTACTTC. This translates into CASSWASGSESYEQYF.

This clone occurred a few times. J is TRBJ2-2 and V is TRBV27; TRBD2 agrees at 7 bases. Germline CDR1 is MNHEY and CDR2 is SMNVEV (reference sequence). The V segment lost 5 bases and the J segment 4 bases; nucleotides outside the gene matches: 13. The length of the CDR3 is 17 residues. This CDR3 reads CASSPRFWSGGTGELFF. CDR3 DNA sequence: TGTGCCAGCAGTCCCCGTTTCTGGTCGGGAGGCACCGGGGAGCTGTTTTTT.